Given below is one T cell receptor beta chain in context. This sample is drawn from a study of identical twins. TCRdb passed the 5' RACE reads through MiXCR, listing each CDR3 protein once. The sample records 700,000 or so distinct CDR3 sequences, around 20% being singletons. CDR1 and CDR2 from the germline V gene are DFQATT and SNEGSKA (reference sequence). V shed 0 bases and J 7 bases; nucleotides not matched to a gene: 6. The CDR3 sequence is 14 residues long. The same data also contributed to another study, on T cells expressing NK-cell markers.

The V gene is TRBV20-1, the J gene TRBJ2-4; 7 bases agree with TRBD1. The material sequenced was PBMCs. The source is a woman between 18 and 30 years old in good health. The CDR3 loop is CSARDDREMNIQYF. The DNA of the CDR3 is TGCAGTGCTAGAGATGACAGGGAAATGAACATTCAGTACTTC.